Shown below are 8 T cell receptor beta chains from a single sample sequenced in a study of blood T cell repertoires in COVID-19. Generated by immunoSEQ multiplex PCR, the TCRdb table keeps only in-frame clones and is missing some. In the table there are 250,000 to 350,000 clones, 85% to 90% of which are singletons. Specimen: peripheral blood. The source is a man younger than 45 with acute or convalescent COVID-19.

The chain is built from TRBV4-2 and TRBJ2-7; tentative D call: TRBD1 (5 bases). Per germline, CDR1 LGHNA and CDR2 YNFKEQ. This CDR3 has 13 residues. The ends were cut back, 0 bases at V and 9 bases at J, with 12 bases in the middle. CDR3: CASSQDEGAPQYF. The CDR3 region has the DNA TGTGCCAGCAGCCAAGATGAAGGGGCGCCGCAGTACTTC.

The CDR3 sequence: CASSLYGEQYF. The CDR3 nucleotides read TGTGCCAGCAGCTTGTACGGGGAGCAGTACTTC. This rearrangement joins TRBV5-6 to TRBJ2-7, with D uncertain. The V end was cut by 1 base, the J end by 7 bases, with 6 bases between. Germline CDR1 SGHDT, CDR2 YYEEEE. The CDR3 covers 11 residues.

J is TRBJ2-2 and V is TRBV6-6, with 9 bases that match TRBD1. Germline CDR1 is MNHNY and CDR2 is SVGAGI (reference sequence). V lost 5 bases, J lost 0 bases, and 10 bases stayed unmatched. The CDR3 has 18 residues. CDR3 sequence (DNA): TGTGCCAGCAGTCCCCGACTGGGGACAGGGACGAACACCGGGGAGCTGTTTTTT. Its protein is CASSPRLGTGTNTGELFF.

V gene TRBV14 combines with J gene TRBJ1-3, with a possible D match to TRBD1 (5 bases). The CDR3 is 18 amino acids. Germline assignment: CDR1 SGHDN and CDR2 FVKESK. The ends were cut back, 3 bases at V and 0 bases at J, with 18 bases in the middle. The CDR3 is CASSQRGAWGYSGNTIYF. The CDR3 region has the DNA TGTGCCAGCAGCCAGCGGGGAGCGTGGGGCTACTCTGGAAACACCATATATTTT.

The chain joins TRBV7-9 to TRBJ1-1, with 9 bases aligning to TRBD1. Germline-derived CDR1 and CDR2 are SEHNR and FQNEAQ (reference sequence). The CDR3 is 17 amino acids. Trimming cost V 4 bases and J 7 bases; bases outside gene matches: 16. The CDR3 bases are TGTGCCAGCAGCTCTGATAGGGGGACAGGGTCGCCTTATGAAGCTTTCTTT. Its translation: CASSSDRGTGSPYEAFF.

This sequence joins TRBV7-8 and TRBJ1-2; 8 bases map to TRBD1. There are 16 residues in the CDR3. J lost 7 bases, V lost 1 base, and 11 bases had no gene match. Germline CDR1 SGHVS, CDR2 FQNEAQ. This chain's CDR3 is CASSLVAGAGGSGYTF. The CDR3 DNA follows: TGTGCCAGCAGCTTAGTTGCAGGGGCAGGGGGCTCTGGCTACACCTTC.

The V gene is TRBV18, the J gene TRBJ2-6; 9 bases align to TRBD1. The CDR3 extends over 17 amino acids. The germline CDR1 and CDR2 sequences are KGHSH and LQKENI. J was trimmed by 4 bases and V by 5 bases; bases with no gene match: 9. Here the CDR3 reads CASSAGTGRIGANVLTF. The CDR3 region has the DNA TGTGCCAGCTCAGCCGGGACAGGGCGAATCGGGGCCAACGTCCTGACTTTC.

This clone was seen once. CDR3 in DNA: TGTGCCAGCAGTTTTCACCAGGGGATAAGCAATCAGCCCCAGCATTTT. Translated, it gives CASSFHQGISNQPQHF. The chain links TRBV28 to TRBJ1-5, with D possibly matching TRBD1 (6 bases). The CDR3 contains 16 residues. The germline V and J ends were trimmed by 3 bases and 1 base, with 13 bases remaining between them. Per the germline V gene, CDR1 is MDHEN and CDR2 is SYDVKM.